These 22 T cell receptor beta chains were all obtained from the same sample, sequenced in a study of PD-L1 blockade in urothelial cancer. This table comes from immunoSEQ multiplex PCR, and its TCRdb copy is limited to in-frame clones, with some not included. This sample has about 100,000 clones, with roughly nine tenths found just once. The material sequenced was PBMCs, taken around atezolizumab (anti-PD-L1) treatment. The receptors derive from a woman of 80 years or more with urothelial cancer.

This chain uses TRBV18 with TRBJ2-1; 8 bases align to TRBD2. V shed 3 bases and J 5 bases; nucleotides not matched to a gene: 6. Germline assignment: CDR1 KGHSH and CDR2 LQKENI. This CDR3 is 15 amino acids long. CDR3 DNA sequence: TGTGCCAGCTCACCGGAGGTAGCGGGGAACAATGAGCAGTTCTTC. Amino acid sequence: CASSPEVAGNNEQFF.

V and J are TRBV5-1 and TRBJ1-4; the match to TRBD1 covers 8 bases. V shed 4 bases and J 4 bases; nucleotides not matched to a gene: 6. The CDR3 extends over 15 amino acids. Germline V lookup: CDR1 SGHRS, CDR2 YFSETQ. CDR3 region: CASSDQGAYNEKLFF. Here the CDR3 DNA reads TGCGCCAGCAGCGACCAGGGGGCTTATAATGAAAAACTGTTTTTT.

This clone was observed once. This rearrangement joins TRBV27 to TRBJ2-7; 11 positions agree with TRBD2. CDR1 MNHEY and CDR2 SMNVEV come from the germline V gene (reference sequence). The CDR3 is 12 amino acids. V was pared by 8 bases and J by 3 bases, with 0 bases of the junction left unmatched. The CDR3 loop is CASGLAGYEQYF. The CDR3 DNA sequence: TGTGCCAGCGGACTAGCGGGCTACGAGCAGTACTTC.

V and J are TRBV9 and TRBJ1-5, with 10 bases that match TRBD1. CDR3 size: 15 residues. From germline, CDR1 is SGDLS and CDR2 YYNGEE. J was trimmed by 1 base and V by 4 bases; bases with no gene match: 2. The CDR3 sequence is CASSMGQGSNQPQHF. The CDR3 DNA follows: TGTGCCAGCAGCATGGGACAGGGGAGCAATCAGCCCCAGCATTTT.

The chain employs TRBV7-3 and TRBJ2-2; D is unresolved. The CDR3 has 15 residues. Germline CDR1 SGHTA, CDR2 FQGTGA. V lost 1 base, J lost 4 bases, and 10 bases lay in between. CDR3 in DNA: TGTGCCAGCAGCTTAAATACCCCGGGCACCGGGGAGCTGTTTTTT. The encoded protein is CASSLNTPGTGELFF.

The DNA of the CDR3 is TGTGCCAGCAGCGTAGTTGGGCGGACAGACAGCATTCAGTACTTC. As protein: CASSVVGRTDSIQYF. V and J are TRBV9 and TRBJ2-4, with D maybe TRBD1 (6 bases). The CDR3 runs 15 residues. CDR1 is SGDLS, CDR2 YYNGEE, per germline. The V end was cut by 0 bases, the J end by 9 bases, with 16 bases between.

The genes are TRBV23-1 and TRBJ2-3; 15 positions agree with TRBD2. TRBV23-1 is identified as an open reading frame with a role that is uncertain. The CDR3 is made up of 21 amino acids. The junction had 16 bases not matched to a gene; V was cut back by 6 bases and J by 0 bases. The CDR3 coding sequence is TGCGCCAGCAGCCCTAATCGGACTAGCGGGAGGGCCGACCCTAGCACAGATACGCAGTATTTT. Protein sequence: CASSPNRTSGRADPSTDTQYF.

This chain connects TRBV10-3 to TRBJ2-4; the D gene is possibly TRBD2 (6 bases). Trimming cost V 8 bases and J 0 bases, with 14 bases left between them. Germline V gene sequence: CDR1 ENHRY, CDR2 SYGVKD. The CDR3 is made up of 15 amino acids. The CDR3: CAISSGVLAKNIQYF. As DNA, the CDR3 is TGTGCCATCTCCTCGGGGGTGCTAGCCAAAAACATTCAGTACTTC.

V gene TRBV7-9 combines with J gene TRBJ1-2; maybe TRBD1 (5 bases). Per the germline V gene, CDR1 is SEHNR and CDR2 is FQNEAQ (reference sequence). This CDR3 is 13 amino acids long. V shed 0 bases and J shed 7 bases, with 9 bases lying between them. CDR3 amino acids: CASSLAAQGGYTF. CDR3 coding DNA: TGTGCCAGCAGCTTAGCCGCTCAGGGTGGCTACACCTTC.

This clone was picked up a small number of times. The CDR3 loop reads CASIQSIGTGINEQYF. The CDR3 DNA reads TGTGCCAGCATCCAATCCATCGGGACAGGGATAAACGAGCAGTACTTC. The chain recombines TRBV27 with TRBJ2-7, with TRBD1 matching 9 bases. The CDR3 covers 16 residues. The V and J ends lost 7 bases and 5 bases, in that order; junction bases with no gene match: 15. Germline V gene sequence: CDR1 MNHEY, CDR2 SMNVEV (reference sequence).

The V call is TRBV10-2, the J call TRBJ2-7, with TRBD1 matching over 10 bases. The CDR3 contains 15 residues. With 4 bases clipped from V and 3 bases from J, the junction kept 6 bases outside the gene matches. CDR1 is WSHSY and CDR2 is SAAADI in the germline V gene. The CDR3 loop is CASSGSDRGFYEQYF. Here the CDR3 DNA reads TGCGCCAGCAGTGGATCGGACAGGGGGTTCTACGAGCAGTACTTC.

This chain joins TRBV19 and TRBJ2-1; 7 positions match TRBD2. With V trimmed by 1 base and J by 9 bases, 12 bases remained unmatched. Germline CDR1 LNHDA, CDR2 SQIVND (reference sequence). The CDR3 contains 16 residues. CDR3 loop: CASSIGQWLAAREQFF. For the CDR3, the DNA is TGTGCCAGTAGTATAGGGCAGTGGCTAGCGGCGCGTGAGCAGTTCTTC.

V gene TRBV18 combines with J gene TRBJ1-1; 10 positions agree with TRBD1. The trim removed 3 bases at V and 5 bases at J, leaving 6 bases unmatched. This CDR3 contains 15 residues. Germline lookup yields CDR1 KGHSH and CDR2 LQKENI. In DNA, the CDR3 is TGTGCCAGCTCACCGCGGACAGGGGGGGGGACTGAAGCTTTCTTT. Encoded protein: CASSPRTGGGTEAFF.

The chain uses TRBV5-1 and TRBJ2-6, with D uncertain. The CDR3 extends over 12 amino acids. Trimming pared 0 bases from V and 8 bases from J, leaving 3 bases between. The germline CDR1 and CDR2 sequences are SGHRS and YFSETQ. The CDR3 region has the DNA TGCGCCAGCAGCTTGGCCTCCAACGTCCTGACTTTC. Its protein is CASSLASNVLTF.

The V gene is TRBV2, the J gene TRBJ2-2, with D unclear. The germline gives CDR1 SNHLY, CDR2 FYNNEI. V gave up 9 bases and J gave up 5 bases, with 7 bases separating them. This CDR3 is 11 amino acids long. This CDR3 is CASAITGELFF. In DNA, the CDR3 is TGTGCCAGTGCGATTACCGGGGAGCTGTTTTTT.

The rearrangement uses TRBV5-1 and TRBJ1-2, with D hard to call. Germline CDR1 is SGHRS and CDR2 is YFSETQ. The CDR3 runs 15 residues. V was cut by 0 bases and J by 4 bases, with 13 bases left in between. For the CDR3, the DNA is TGCGCCAGCAGCTTGGGACACCAACTTCCCTATGGCTACACCTTC. This codes for CASSLGHQLPYGYTF.

The chain links TRBV6-1 to TRBJ1-1; TRBD1 is a possible D gene (6 bases). Germline-derived CDR1 and CDR2 are MNHNS and SASEGT. The CDR3 sequence is 14 residues long. Deletions cut 7 bases from V and 1 base from J, with 13 bases between. CDR3 loop: CASTRTDRNTEAFF. The CDR3 nucleotides are TGTGCCAGCACCAGAACGGACAGGAACACTGAAGCTTTCTTT.

The chain combines TRBV28 with TRBJ2-2; no definite D call. Trimming shortened V by 5 bases and J by 10 bases, and 5 bases separated the two germline ends. This CDR3 region has 10 residues. Per the germline V gene, CDR1 is MDHEN and CDR2 is SYDVKM. In DNA, the CDR3 is TGTGCCAGCAGTCGAGAGGAGCTGTTTTTT. This codes for CASSREELFF.

The chain couples TRBV11-3 to TRBJ2-1, with a tentative D call TRBD2 (6 bases). Trimming took 5 bases from V and 4 from J, leaving 12 bases between them. This CDR3 has 14 residues. Germline V gene sequence: CDR1 SGHNT, CDR2 YENEEA. The DNA for the CDR3 is TGTGCCAGCAGCCCGAGCGGGCGATACAATGAGCAGTTCTTC. This gives the protein CASSPSGRYNEQFF.

The V call is TRBV27, the J call TRBJ2-3; 8 bases are a match to TRBD2. The germline CDR1 and CDR2 sequences are MNHEY and SMNVEV (reference sequence). The V gene end was trimmed by 3 bases and the J gene end by 6 bases; junction bases not matched to a gene: 5. CDR3 length equals 14 residues. CDR3 nucleotides: TGTGCCAGCAGTTTCGGGGGGGGCTGGGATACGCAGTATTTT. Residues: CASSFGGGWDTQYF.

V gene TRBV7-2 combines with J gene TRBJ2-3; the D is unclear. Germline V gives CDR1 SGHTA, CDR2 FQGNSA. V lost 4 bases and J 4 bases, leaving 18 bases between the germline ends. The CDR3 consists of 16 residues. The CDR3: CASSSPIESPPDTQYF. The CDR3 region has the DNA TGTGCCAGCAGCTCTCCGATTGAGAGTCCCCCAGATACGCAGTATTTT.

The chain employs TRBV4-1 and TRBJ1-1, with no clear D. V shed 0 bases and J shed 9 bases, with 11 bases lying between them. The CDR3 is made up of 13 amino acids. Germline V gives CDR1 MGHRA, CDR2 YSYEKL. Here the CDR3 reads CASSQESGNQAFF. CDR3 DNA sequence: TGCGCCAGCAGCCAAGAGTCGGGGAATCAAGCTTTCTTT.